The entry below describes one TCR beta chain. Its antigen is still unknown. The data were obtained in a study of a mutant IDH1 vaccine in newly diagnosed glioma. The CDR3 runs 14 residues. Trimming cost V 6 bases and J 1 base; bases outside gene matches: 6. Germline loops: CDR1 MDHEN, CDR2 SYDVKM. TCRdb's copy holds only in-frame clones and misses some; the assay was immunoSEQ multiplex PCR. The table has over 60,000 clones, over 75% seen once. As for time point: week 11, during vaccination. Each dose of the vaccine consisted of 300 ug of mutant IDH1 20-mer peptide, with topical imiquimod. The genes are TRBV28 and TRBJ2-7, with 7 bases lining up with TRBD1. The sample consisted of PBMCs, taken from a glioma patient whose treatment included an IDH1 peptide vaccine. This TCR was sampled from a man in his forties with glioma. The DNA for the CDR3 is TGTGCCAGCAGCCGCCTGACAGGGTCCTACGAGCAGTACGTC. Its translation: CASSRLTGSYEQYV.